This paragraph reports one T cell receptor beta chain. These data originate in a study of T cell changes during pregnancy in multiple sclerosis. Germline trimming cut 5 bases from V and 1 base from J; bases unmatched to any gene: 5. Germline CDR1 and CDR2: MDHEN and SYDVKM. The CDR3 length is 15 residues. Sequencing was performed with immunoSEQ multiplex PCR; in TCRdb, only in-frame clones are kept and a portion is missing. The sample records approximately 57,000 clones, less than 95% being singletons. The chain employs TRBV28 and TRBJ1-5; 7 bases map to TRBD1. The sequence was obtained from a female donor in good health, enrolled as a control in a pregnancy study. The material sequenced was peripheral blood, taken after pregnancy. Here the CDR3 DNA reads TGTGCCAGCAGTCAGACAGGGTTCAGCAATCAGCCCCAGCATTTT. Translating gives CASSQTGFSNQPQHF.